The subject of this entry is one T cell receptor beta chain. Its target is unknown. Germline assignment: CDR1 SNHLY and CDR2 FYNNEI. The CDR3 runs to 14 residues. Trimming took 6 bases from V and 5 from J; bases not matched to a gene: 6. It was with 60 Vbeta and 13 Jbeta primers that the PCR ran. TCRdb's table, derived via immunoSEQ multiplex PCR, lists solely in-frame clones and lacks some. This sample has approximately 140,000 clones, with around 71% found just once. These data come from a study of cytomegalovirus exposure and HLA in healthy donors. Study-wide results and limits: Analysis was carried out at a later point, and it linked a missense DCLRE1C variant to TCR beta V- and J-gene trimming. In a later analysis, several top co-occurrence clusters appeared linked to parvovirus B19, influenza, CMV and Epstein-Barr virus. Most TCR sequences were rare, but some public TCRs occurred in many donors.

The rearrangement uses TRBV2 and TRBJ1-5; 8 bases agree with TRBD1. Sample: PBMCs. This receptor was obtained from a woman aged 60-75 years in good health and CMV-seropositive. The chain's CDR3 is CASRGGQAYQPQHF. CDR3 in DNA: TGTGCCAGCAGGGGGGGACAGGCCTATCAGCCCCAGCATTTT.